Listed here is a single T cell receptor (beta chain). The sample holds many counts of this clonotype. Which antigen it targets is not known. The input lacks base qualities; no much larger clone sits a single base away. Libraries were built with RACE. The sequencer listed for this sample is NextSeq 500. Library preparation attached unique molecular identifiers to individual cDNA molecules for quantitative, reproducible TCR counting. From each blood RNA sample, both TCR alpha and TCR beta chains were sequenced. From the authors' description of their analysis: The median number of TCRs per sample was roughly 94,000, ranging from 23,224 to 690,600. The Decombinator software suite was used to annotate the V, J and CDR3 of the TCR reads. To make PS versus PT1 abundance plots, every sample was subsampled to the same number of TCRs (28,000). TCRs were defined as expanded if absent before sensitization and observed at least eight times at the 2-week time point. Clones were called with MiXCR by TCRdb after fastp trimmed the public reads at Q25, and only in-frame beta chains were retained. Rows are unified per CDR3 protein, each entry keeping the most common DNA and genes. These V and J calls rely on TCRdb rather than the paper's analysis. The sample contains 35,000 to 40,000 distinct CDR3 sequences, under 12% of them found a single time. The ten top clones hold around 6.3% of the sample.

The data are from a study of human T cells and chemical hapten exposure (dated by TCRdb to about 2021). Regarding the complete study: For sensitization, 2% DPC in acetone was applied to an approximately 2 cm by approximately 2 cm area of upper inner arm skin. About 27 alopecia patients gave blood for TCR sequencing at one to four time points (pre-sensitization, 2, 6 and 24 weeks). Libraries were pooled for sequencing, and per-sample TCR yields varied mainly because of small differences in library volumes within the pool. In alopecia patients, the study followed how the peripheral blood TCR repertoire changed in vivo over primary and secondary sensitization to diphenylcyclopropenone (DPC), a hapten. Patch testing on the upper back used Finn chambers containing 0.01% DPC, with scoring done after 6 days according to International Contact Dermatitis Research Group standards. Patient blood was sampled pre-sensitization (week 0) and at 2, 6 and about 24 weeks after DPC sensitization. Patients additionally received weekly therapeutic DPC doses to the scalp throughout the approximately 24-week study period. Alopecia areata with under or over 50% scalp involvement, alopecia totalis and alopecia universalis were represented in the patient cohort, which was mostly female. Here is what the overall study found, with its caveats: DPC sensitization did not change the number of TCRs with a frequency above 1 in 1000, and there was no evidence of changes in global repertoire structure. Repeated subsampling changed both the strength of the expansion versus patch-test correlation and the threshold at which that correlation became significant. Compared with pre-sensitization or healthy control sets, expanded TCRs formed significantly more large CDR3 similarity clusters, which is consistent with antigen-driven responses. The number of PT1 expanded TCRs positively correlated with patch test score, significant at thresholds 8, 16 and 32 but not 4. Because all patients had alopecia, a presumed autoimmune disease, the immune response of the patients might differ from that of healthy individuals.

The CDR3 has 13 amino acids, counting the end cysteine and phenylalanine. Just the 39-base CDR3 DNA is kept, in frame starting at base 1. V and J lose 3 bases and 4 bases, and a span of 9 bases separates them. In the germline V gene, CDR1 corresponds to SGHAT and CDR2 to FQNNGV. The time point label for this specimen denotes: pre-sensitization, week 0. Taken with the paper, the label for treatment or condition translates to: therapeutic diphenylcyclopropenone sensitization with weekly scalp DPC. At each patch-test visit, blood was drawn before the patch test was applied. Eligible patients were aged 18 to 70, diagnosed with alopecia, deemed suitable for DPC therapy, and excluded if pregnant. Total RNA was extracted from unfractionated whole blood that had been collected in Tempus Blood RNA tubes.

Sequenced material: whole blood, taken in connection with sensitization to the hapten diphenylcyclopropenone (DPC). The rearrangement combines TRBV11-2 with TRBJ1-2, with TRBD1 tentatively as D gene (5 bases match). The receptor was isolated from a man aged 25-45 years with alopecia areata. Some clones in this sample may be carry-over from other donors' samples. The CDR3 loop reads CASSLGGTYGYTF. The bases read TGTGCCAGCAGCTTGGGGGGGACCTATGGCTACACCTTC. With the portions outside the CDR3 filled from the reference TRBV11-2 and TRBJ1-2 genes, the complete variable region becomes EAGVAQSPRYKIIEKRQSVAFWCNPISGHATLYWYQQILGQGPKLLIQFQNNGVVDDSQLPKDRFSAERLKGVDSTLKIQPAKLEDSAVYLCASSLGGTYGYTFGSGTRLTVV.